The 2 T cell receptor beta chains in this list originate from one sample, sequenced in a study of T cell changes during pregnancy in multiple sclerosis. Here immunoSEQ multiplex PCR was the method, and the copy in TCRdb shows in-frame clones only, minus some. Of 40,000 to 55,000 clones listed, around 93% are singletons. The sequencing here drew on CD8+ T cells from peripheral blood mononuclear cells, taken in the second trimester of pregnancy. The source of these receptors is a female donor with multiple sclerosis, enrolled in a pregnancy study.

The CDR3 sequence is CASSDGAGRGANVLTF. The CDR3 DNA sequence: TGTGCCAGCAGCGATGGGGCGGGGAGAGGGGCCAACGTCCTGACTTTC. This chain connects TRBV9 to TRBJ2-6, with D possibly matching TRBD2 (6 bases). Trimming removed 3 bases at V and 4 bases at J, with 14 bases between. Germline CDR1 and CDR2: SGDLS and YYNGEE. This CDR3 is 16 amino acids long.

The chain combines TRBV9 with TRBJ1-3, with D possibly TRBD1 on 5 matching bases. Trimming cost V 7 bases and J 4 bases, with 15 bases left between them. Germline assignment: CDR1 SGDLS and CDR2 YYNGEE. This CDR3 spans 14 amino acids. The CDR3 bases are TGTGCCAGCGGGGCATCCGGGAGCGGAAACACCATATATTTT. As protein: CASGASGSGNTIYF.